Listed below are T cell receptor beta chains from one sample, sequenced in a study of T-cell memory formation after mild COVID-19. TCRdb passed the 5' RACE reads through MiXCR, listing each CDR3 protein once. The table has some 65,000 distinct CDR3 sequences, roughly 17% seen once; the top ten hold 25% to 35%. Material: PBMCs or a T cell subset sorted from them (not recorded which). The receptors come from an adult woman who had mild COVID-19 (a few samples of this study predate the infection). Cell type and time point are not known. CDR3s include the opening cysteine and the closing phenylalanine or tryptophan. D genes are given only for firm matches. Only part of the rows carry a size: once, few, many, or a class if the clone is expanded.

cdr3_length	d_call	clone_size	j_call	v_call	cdr3_aa	cdr3_nt
14	-	few	TRBJ1-1	TRBV7-9	CASSPAPGITEAFF	TGTGCCAGCAGCCCCGCCCCAGGGATCACTGAAGCTTTCTTT
15	TRBD1	-	TRBJ2-7	TRBV5-6	CASSPGTGNFYEQYF	TGTGCCAGCAGCCCGGGGACAGGGAACTTCTACGAGCAGTACTTC
16	-	-	TRBJ2-2	TRBV27	CASRPVPRDGPGELFF	TGTGCCAGCAGACCCGTCCCCAGGGATGGTCCCGGGGAGCTGTTTTTT
15	-	few	TRBJ1-1	TRBV20-1	CSARDLRGRNTEAFF	TGCAGTGCTAGAGATCTTCGGGGAAGGAACACTGAAGCTTTCTTT
13	-	-	TRBJ1-6	TRBV7-9	CASHSSYNSPLHF	TGTGCCAGCCACAGCTCCTATAATTCACCCCTCCACTTT
16	TRBD2	-	TRBJ2-1	TRBV7-6	CASSPLAGSVIHEQFF	TGTGCCAGCAGCCCTCTAGCGGGATCCGTCATCCATGAGCAGTTCTTC
19	TRBD2	-	TRBJ2-1	TRBV7-9	CASSSQPGLAGLTYNEQFF	TGTGCCAGCAGCTCACAACCGGGACTAGCGGGTCTTACCTACAATGAGCAGTTCTTC
13	-	-	TRBJ2-7	TRBV4-3	CASSQVGGGEQYF	TGCGCCAGCAGCCAAGTAGGAGGCGGCGAGCAGTACTTC
15	-	-	TRBJ2-7	TRBV7-6	CASSLFGGLSREQYF	TGTGCCAGCAGCTTATTTGGGGGGCTGTCGAGGGAGCAGTACTTC
13	-	few	TRBJ2-7	TRBV20-1	CSAYTGQGYEQYF	TGCAGTGCCTACACAGGGCAGGGATACGAGCAGTACTTC
22	TRBD2	few	TRBJ2-6	TRBV5-1	CASSGLAGVSHLPHSGANVLTF	TGCGCCAGCAGTGGACTAGCGGGGGTCTCCCACCTACCCCACTCTGGGGCCAACGTCCTGACTTTC